The 23 T cell receptor beta chains listed next were all sequenced from one sample in a study of technical replicates of blood from several donors. Assay: immunoSEQ multiplex PCR; the TCRdb copy retains only in-frame clones and omits some. This table has around 95,000 clones, approximately 94% appearing once. Sequenced material: T cells isolated from PBMCs. The receptor set was obtained from a human donor in good health.

The chain links TRBV28 to TRBJ2-3; 16 positions match TRBD2. Germline assignment: CDR1 MDHEN and CDR2 SYDVKM. The trim removed 2 bases at V and 2 bases at J, leaving 13 bases unmatched. This CDR3 is built from 21 residues. The CDR3 region has the DNA TGTGCCAGCAGTTTACGGGGACTAGCGGGAGGGCCAATCCCTCACACAGATACGCAGTATTTT. Protein: CASSLRGLAGGPIPHTDTQYF.

The chain carries TRBV6-5 and TRBJ2-7, with a weak D call TRBD2 (6 bases). This CDR3 is built from 15 residues. Germline-derived CDR1 and CDR2 are MNHEY and SVGAGI. V was trimmed by 6 bases and J by 0 bases, leaving 15 bases between them. CDR3 in amino acids: CASSTAGTPSYEQYF. The CDR3 nucleotides are TGTGCCAGCAGCACGGCTGGGACTCCCTCCTACGAGCAGTACTTC.

The chain has TRBV27 and TRBJ1-1; 10 bases fit TRBD1. The germline V gene encodes CDR1 MNHEY and CDR2 SMNVEV (reference sequence). The V and J ends lost 7 bases and 1 base, in that order; junction bases with no gene match: 3. The CDR3 is made up of 14 amino acids. CDR3 in DNA: TGTGCCAGCACCCGGGACAGGGGGAACACTGAAGCTTTCTTT. Protein: CASTRDRGNTEAFF.

This chain joins TRBV6-6 and TRBJ1-1; D perhaps matches TRBD1 (6 bases). There are 14 residues in the CDR3. Per germline, CDR1 MNHNY and CDR2 SVGAGI (reference sequence). Trimming left V 6 bases short and J 1 base short, with 12 bases between. This CDR3 is CASSIQGTNTEAFF. The CDR3 DNA sequence: TGTGCCAGCAGCATACAGGGAACGAACACTGAAGCTTTCTTT.

This chain uses TRBV5-1 with TRBJ2-1, with 13 bases fitting TRBD2. The J segment lost 4 bases and the V segment lost 4 bases, leaving 11 bases of the junction unmatched. The germline V gene has CDR1 SGHRS and CDR2 YFSETQ. The CDR3 totals 18 residues. CDR3 DNA sequence: TGCGCCAGCAGCCCTGGACTAGCGGGAGTCCCCGTATACAATGAGCAGTTCTTC. Translating gives CASSPGLAGVPVYNEQFF.

This rearrangement joins TRBV5-1 to TRBJ2-5, with 8 bases identical to TRBD1. V dropped 1 base and J dropped 5; count of bases not matched to a gene: 7. Germline CDR1 reads SGHRS; CDR2 reads YFSETQ. The CDR3 has 15 amino acids. DNA for the CDR3: TGCGCCAGCAGCTTGAGGGACAGGCTAAAGGAGACCCAGTACTTC. Encoded protein: CASSLRDRLKETQYF.

The chain carries TRBV29-1 and TRBJ2-3; 8 bases align to TRBD2. In germline, CDR1 is SQVTM, CDR2 ANQGSEA. The trim removed 4 bases at V and 2 bases at J, leaving 5 bases unmatched. The CDR3 contains 14 residues. The CDR3 DNA is TGCAGCGTTGTCCAGCGGGAGACCACAGATACGCAGTATTTT. Translation gives CSVVQRETTDTQYF.

V gene TRBV2 combines with J gene TRBJ2-1; 10 positions agree with TRBD1. V was clipped by 2 bases and J by 6 bases; unmatched bases: 7. Per germline, CDR1 SNHLY and CDR2 FYNNEI. The CDR3 loop spans 16 amino acids. CDR3 bases: TGTGCCAGCAGTGAATTAGGGGACAGGGGATTCAATGAGCAGTTCTTC. Its translation: CASSELGDRGFNEQFF.

This chain joins TRBV13 and TRBJ1-1; D is possibly TRBD1 (5 bases). The CDR3 has 15 residues. Germline V gives CDR1 PRHDT, CDR2 FYEKMQ (reference sequence). Trimming pared 5 bases from V and 1 base from J, leaving 14 bases between. CDR3 nucleotides: TGTGCCAGCAGCGCCCGATCCGGGGGGAACACTGAAGCTTTCTTT. Its protein product is CASSARSGGNTEAFF.

The chain carries TRBV2 and TRBJ2-3; 7 bases fit TRBD2. Germline V CDR1 and CDR2: SNHLY, FYNNEI. The CDR3 totals 18 residues. The junction had 14 bases not matched to a gene; V was cut back by 5 bases and J by 0 bases. CDR3 protein: CASSQFRTTSSSTDTQYF. CDR3 bases: TGTGCCAGCAGTCAATTTAGGACGACTAGCAGTAGCACAGATACGCAGTATTTT.

Details on this clone: This may arise from a read error, as a much more abundant clone is one base away. The chain joins TRBV4-1 to TRBJ2-2, with unresolved D. This CDR3 comprises 16 residues. Trimming shortened V by 2 bases and J by 4 bases, and 14 bases separated the two germline ends. Germline CDR1 is MGHRA and CDR2 is YSYEKL. The CDR3 is CASSQLITVRTGELFF. Written as DNA, the CDR3 is TGCGCCAGCAGCCAATTAATAACGGTACGCACCGGGGAGCTGTTTTTT.

The genes are TRBV5-1 and TRBJ2-1; 13 bases align to TRBD2. Per germline, CDR1 SGHRS and CDR2 YFSETQ. V lost 2 bases, J lost 6 bases, and 2 bases stayed unmatched. This CDR3 has 15 residues. Here the CDR3 reads CASSLGLAGVNEQFF. The CDR3 DNA follows: TGCGCCAGCAGCTTAGGACTAGCGGGAGTCAATGAGCAGTTCTTC. The whole variable domain, filled in from reference TRBV5-1 and TRBJ2-1, reads KAGVTQTPRYLIKTRGQQVTLSCSPISGHRSVSWYQQTPGQGLQFLFEYFSETQRNKGNFPGRFSGRQFSNSRSEMNVSTLELGDSALYLCASSLGLAGVNEQFFGPGTRLTVL.

V gene TRBV28 combines with J gene TRBJ1-5; the match to TRBD1 covers 7 bases. The CDR3 runs 16 residues. CDR1 MDHEN and CDR2 SYDVKM come from the germline V gene. The ends lost 3 bases at V and 5 bases at J; junction bases unmatched: 10. The CDR3 bases are TGTGCCAGCAGTTTGGGTAGGGGGCGAAGGGATCAGCCCCAGCATTTT. Amino acid sequence: CASSLGRGRRDQPQHF.

This clone was observed once. The chain recombines TRBV4-1 with TRBJ1-1; D is perhaps TRBD1 (5 bases). Germline CDR1 reads MGHRA; CDR2 reads YSYEKL. This CDR3 is 17 amino acids long. Trimming removed 0 bases at V and 8 bases at J, with 22 bases between. CDR3 sequence: CASSQEGASTEGIEAFF. CDR3 nucleotides: TGCGCCAGCAGCCAAGAAGGGGCATCGACAGAAGGAATAGAAGCTTTCTTT.

The rearrangement joins TRBV9 to TRBJ2-1, with D tentatively TRBD2 (6 bases). The V end was cut by 4 bases, the J end by 6 bases, with 23 bases between. CDR1 SGDLS and CDR2 YYNGEE come from the germline V gene. CDR3 size: 17 residues. CDR3 DNA sequence: TGTGCCAGCAGCCCGCCGGGGGTAGGGGTCGGTTCCAATGAGCAGTTCTTC. Its translation is CASSPPGVGVGSNEQFF. The entire variable domain, with the rest obtained from reference TRBV9 and TRBJ2-1, is as follows: DSGVTQTPKHLITATGQRVTLRCSPRSGDLSVYWYQQSLDQGLQFLIQYYNGEERAKGNILERFSAQQFPDLHSELNLSSLELGDSALYFCASSPPGVGVGSNEQFFGPGTRLTVL.

The chain has TRBV11-3 and TRBJ2-3, with 7 bases lining up with TRBD2. The length of the CDR3 is 14 residues. CDR1 and CDR2 (germline): SGHNT, YENEEA. V gave up 1 base and J gave up 6 bases; unmatched junction bases: 4. The CDR3 reads CASSLGLAPDTQYF. CDR3 coding DNA: TGTGCCAGCAGCTTAGGACTAGCCCCCGATACGCAGTATTTT.

The chain combines TRBV20-1 with TRBJ2-5; TRBD1 is a possible D gene (5 bases). This CDR3 is built from 11 residues. Germline V gene lookup returns CDR1 DFQATT and CDR2 SNEGSKA (reference sequence). The ends were cut back, 3 bases at V and 7 bases at J, with 9 bases in the middle. The DNA of the CDR3 is TGCAGTGCTAGGTCGGACACGACCCAGTACTTC. Translating gives CSARSDTTQYF.

V gene TRBV19 combines with J gene TRBJ2-7, with D perhaps matching TRBD1 (7 bases). CDR3 length equals 14 residues. Germline V gene sequence: CDR1 LNHDA, CDR2 SQIVND (reference sequence). The V end lost 7 bases, the J end lost 0 bases, and 13 bases lay between the germline ends. CDR3 nucleotide sequence: TGTGCCAGTAAGACAGGGCGGGGCTCCTACGAGCAGTACTTC. It codes for CASKTGRGSYEQYF.

This clone occurred once. The chain employs TRBV4-1 and TRBJ2-3; D remains unclear. This CDR3 is built from 15 residues. The germline gives CDR1 MGHRA, CDR2 YSYEKL. V was cut by 2 bases and J by 3 bases, with 12 bases left in between. The CDR3 sequence is CASSQPLTATDTQYF. The CDR3 bases are TGCGCCAGCAGCCAACCCTTAACAGCTACAGATACGCAGTATTTT.

The chain is built from TRBV2 and TRBJ1-2; D not certain. Germline V gene lookup returns CDR1 SNHLY and CDR2 FYNNEI. CDR3 length: 15 residues. V lost 1 base and J lost 7, with 16 bases in between. The CDR3 DNA sequence: TGTGCCAGCAGTGAAGTAACGGCCGAGCGGTTTGGCTACACCTTC. Its protein product is CASSEVTAERFGYTF.

In regard to this clone: A junction boundary mismatches the germline segment, possibly from a read error. The V call is TRBV7-7, the J call TRBJ2-7, with 13 bases fitting TRBD2. CDR3 size: 17 residues. CDR1 is SSHAT and CDR2 is FNYEAQ in the germline V gene (reference sequence). The CDR3 DNA is TGTGCTAGCAGCGCGGGGACTAGCGGGGTAAGCTCCTACGAGCAGTACTTC. This translates into CASSAGTSGVSSYEQYF.

This clone was seen a single time. The chain employs TRBV29-1 and TRBJ2-7, with a tentative D call TRBD2 (6 bases). Germline V gives CDR1 SQVTM, CDR2 ANQGSEA. The CDR3 consists of 12 residues. The V gene lost 4 bases and the J gene lost 1 base, with 8 bases spanning the gap. CDR3 residues: CSVGDSSYEQYF. In DNA, the CDR3 is TGCAGCGTTGGGGACTCGTCCTACGAGCAGTACTTC.

This chain joins TRBV7-9 and TRBJ2-7; no firm D call. V lost 3 bases, J lost 0 bases, and 15 bases lay in between. Germline assignment: CDR1 SEHNR and CDR2 FQNEAQ (reference sequence). This CDR3 spans 16 amino acids. The CDR3 bases are TGTGCCAGCAGCTTCGAATCTGGAGTCGGCTCCTACGAGCAGTACTTC. This encodes CASSFESGVGSYEQYF.